A selection of T cell receptor beta chains follows, all from one sample in a study of T-cell reconstitution after alpha-beta-depleted transplantation in children. Each CDR3 protein gets one entry after TCRdb re-called the PCR reads with MiXCR. The data contain hundreds of thousands of distinct CDR3 sequences, 16% of them seen just once; the ten biggest clones take up around 0.96%. The material was PBMCs from the stem cell graft donor, obtained from the stem cell graft. These TCRs come from a human donor who donated a stem cell graft to a child with acute myeloid leukemia. Each CDR3 is given without its conserved first and last residue. The order of the fields is V gene, CDR3 protein.

v_call: TRBV7-2
cdr3_aa: ASSQDRYSYTQY

v_call: TRBV20-1
cdr3_aa: SAEPPGQGRNQPQH

v_call: TRBV4-3
cdr3_aa: ASSLRTGWETQY

v_call: TRBV7-2
cdr3_aa: ASSINGGSTDTQY

v_call: TRBV5-1
cdr3_aa: ASQTGTGNSPLH

v_call: TRBV4-3
cdr3_aa: ASSQSGGFSDTQY

v_call: TRBV20-1
cdr3_aa: SASQGAWVSGNTIY

v_call: TRBV25-1
cdr3_aa: ASSDPQGGLNPNYGYT

v_call: TRBV7-2
cdr3_aa: ASRPASSNTGELF

v_call: TRBV7-2
cdr3_aa: ASSGWPVSPLH

v_call: TRBV20-1
cdr3_aa: SASHAEGYT

v_call: TRBV12-3/TRBV12-4
cdr3_aa: ASKSTVTYEQY

v_call: TRBV10-2
cdr3_aa: ASSEIRGGRDEQF

v_call: TRBV29-1
cdr3_aa: SVALVSTGELF

v_call: TRBV20-1
cdr3_aa: SASAETQY

v_call: TRBV10-3
cdr3_aa: ATGGTALNIQY

v_call: TRBV24-1
cdr3_aa: ATSDIGGEETQY

v_call: TRBV6-1
cdr3_aa: ASRGGSNTEAF

v_call: TRBV29-1
cdr3_aa: SDRDRGGYT

v_call: TRBV7-2
cdr3_aa: ASSLALDRVYEQY

v_call: TRBV5-1
cdr3_aa: ASSLGLGDTQY

v_call: TRBV27
cdr3_aa: ASSPRDRSLPQPQH

v_call: TRBV29-1
cdr3_aa: SVGNQAF

v_call: TRBV7-8
cdr3_aa: ASSSRTGFDTQY

v_call: TRBV20-1
cdr3_aa: SASRGRAGELF

v_call: TRBV20-1
cdr3_aa: SARDSASGDRQY

v_call: TRBV5-5
cdr3_aa: ASSLLAGGTTDTQY

v_call: TRBV10-3
cdr3_aa: AISEGQGRTDTQY

v_call: TRBV7-9
cdr3_aa: ASTTGRQGPNNEQF

v_call: TRBV25-1
cdr3_aa: ASSGFVPIDNEQF

v_call: TRBV15
cdr3_aa: ATSRDPGDQPQH

v_call: TRBV20-1
cdr3_aa: STPGLQITDEQF

v_call: TRBV20-1
cdr3_aa: SARGGGSEKLF

v_call: TRBV9
cdr3_aa: ASSEGAETYGYT

v_call: TRBV18
cdr3_aa: ASSNGEGRADTQY

v_call: TRBV20-1
cdr3_aa: SATGQTGGNNQPQH

v_call: TRBV27
cdr3_aa: ASSLRRGRGNEKLF

v_call: TRBV7-8
cdr3_aa: ASSLEGGMVAGELF

v_call: TRBV29-1
cdr3_aa: SVGNGGRETQY

v_call: TRBV20-1
cdr3_aa: SALLTVGELF

v_call: TRBV20-1
cdr3_aa: SVGTYDLAKNIQY

v_call: TRBV5-1
cdr3_aa: ASETGGSLGEQF

v_call: TRBV6-2/TRBV6-3
cdr3_aa: ASSRNRLVQETQY

v_call: TRBV12-3/TRBV12-4
cdr3_aa: ASTLSLGYGYT

v_call: TRBV7-6
cdr3_aa: ASSLAPPLAGAISRSYEQY

v_call: TRBV20-1
cdr3_aa: SARSGTGETQY

v_call: TRBV10-3
cdr3_aa: AISEPTSPNTGELF

v_call: TRBV9
cdr3_aa: ASSVGGGTPGNEQF

v_call: TRBV12-3/TRBV12-4
cdr3_aa: ASLIGGSGNQPQH

v_call: TRBV15
cdr3_aa: ATSRDSLGTDTQY

v_call: TRBV7-2
cdr3_aa: ASRLAGGRAYNEQF

v_call: TRBV6-1
cdr3_aa: ASSDSGGRETQY

v_call: TRBV6-5
cdr3_aa: ASSSGVYSSYEQY